This TCR beta chain was found in a study of T cell responses to AZD1222 COVID-19 vaccine. The table came from immunoSEQ multiplex PCR; TCRdb's copy has only in-frame clones and leaves some out. The data show more than 95,000 clones, more than 85% seen once. Comments on this clone: The target antigen is unknown.

Study outcomes and limitations: Across the whole spike, CD4 TCRs peaked at regions 160-218 and 743-854. Baseline antibody screening turned up just 6 or 7 seropositive AZD1222 recipients.

Germline assignment: CDR1 MNHEY and CDR2 SMNVEV (reference sequence). The V and J ends lost 5 bases and 3 bases, in that order; junction bases with no gene match: 7. The CDR3 runs 14 residues. The receptor was isolated from an adult in good health. This chain links TRBV27 with TRBJ2-7, with 7 nucleotides matching TRBD2. Sequenced here: peripheral blood, sampled on day 0 of AZD1222 vaccination. The CDR3 loop reads CASSRKGRDYEQYF. The CDR3 coding sequence is TGTGCCAGCAGTCGAAAGGGGAGGGACTACGAGCAGTACTTC.